This T cell receptor (beta chain) was obtained from a study of response to subunit inactivated influenza vaccine. From the RT-PCR reads, TCRdb called clonotypes with MiXCR, one entry per CDR3 protein. The sample yields some 540,000 distinct CDR3 sequences, 20% to 25% seen once. The CDR3 loop spans 14 amino acids. The germline V and J ends were trimmed by 5 bases and 2 bases, with 10 bases remaining between them. The germline V gene encodes CDR1 MDHEN and CDR2 SYDVKM. In addition, the sample was reused for a study of T cells expressing NK-cell markers. According to that study: Template switching by 5'RACE with UMIs generated the TCR beta cDNA. Obtained from sorted CD3+CD56+NKG2C+, CD3+CD56+NKG2C- and CD3+CD56-NKG2C+ T cells were the TCR beta repertoires. HCMV seropositivity characterized most of the eight sequenced donors, and seronegativity one. Anti-gamma-delta TCR antibody use in several experiments restricted sorting to alpha-beta TCR T cells. Dominant NKG2C+ clonotype frequencies of about 1.0-7.0% of CD8+ T cells were measured in more than five donors.

The receptor's source is a man in his forties or fifties who received an inactivated influenza vaccine. This specimen consisted of CD4+ T cells sorted from PBMCs, obtained 11 to 12 days after vaccination. The chain links TRBV28 to TRBJ2-1, with D unresolved. DNA of the CDR3: TGTGCCAGCAGTCTTGGTAACACCTACAATGAGCAGTTCTTC. It codes for CASSLGNTYNEQFF.